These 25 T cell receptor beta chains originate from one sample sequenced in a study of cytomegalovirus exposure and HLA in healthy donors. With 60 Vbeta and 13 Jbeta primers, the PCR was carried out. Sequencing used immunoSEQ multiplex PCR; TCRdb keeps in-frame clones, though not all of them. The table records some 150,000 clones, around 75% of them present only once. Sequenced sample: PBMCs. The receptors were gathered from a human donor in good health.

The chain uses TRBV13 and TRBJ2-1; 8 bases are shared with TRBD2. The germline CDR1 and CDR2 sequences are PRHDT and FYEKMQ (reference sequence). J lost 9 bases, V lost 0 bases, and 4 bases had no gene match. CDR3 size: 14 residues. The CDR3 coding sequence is TGTGCCAGCAGCTTAGGACTAGCGGCCTGTGAGCAGTTCTTC. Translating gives CASSLGLAACEQFF.

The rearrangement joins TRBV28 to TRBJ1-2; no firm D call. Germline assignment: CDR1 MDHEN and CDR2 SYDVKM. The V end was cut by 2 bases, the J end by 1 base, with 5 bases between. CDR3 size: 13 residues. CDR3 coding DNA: TGTGCCAGCAGTTTAGAGGATAACTATGGCTACACCTTC. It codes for CASSLEDNYGYTF.

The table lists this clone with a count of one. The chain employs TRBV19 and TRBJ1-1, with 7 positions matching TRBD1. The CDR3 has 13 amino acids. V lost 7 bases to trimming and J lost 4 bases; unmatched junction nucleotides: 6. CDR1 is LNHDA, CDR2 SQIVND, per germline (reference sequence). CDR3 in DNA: TGTGCCAGTAACCAGGGGGTTTTCACTGAAGCTTTCTTT. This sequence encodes CASNQGVFTEAFF.

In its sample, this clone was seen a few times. CDR3 sequence: CAWSVGAGYGYTF. The CDR3 DNA sequence: TGTGCCTGGAGTGTGGGTGCAGGCTATGGCTACACCTTC. The chain links TRBV30 to TRBJ1-2; D remains ambiguous. Germline V lookup: CDR1 GTSNPN, CDR2 SVGIG (reference sequence). The CDR3 loop spans 13 amino acids. The ends were cut back, 0 bases at V and 4 bases at J, with 9 bases in the middle.

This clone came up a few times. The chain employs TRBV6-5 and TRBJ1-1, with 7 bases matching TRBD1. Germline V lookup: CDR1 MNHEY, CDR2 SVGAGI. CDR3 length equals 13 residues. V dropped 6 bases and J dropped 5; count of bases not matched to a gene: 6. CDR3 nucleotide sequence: TGTGCCAGCAGGGAGGGGGCGGTAACTGAAGCTTTCTTT. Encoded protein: CASREGAVTEAFF.

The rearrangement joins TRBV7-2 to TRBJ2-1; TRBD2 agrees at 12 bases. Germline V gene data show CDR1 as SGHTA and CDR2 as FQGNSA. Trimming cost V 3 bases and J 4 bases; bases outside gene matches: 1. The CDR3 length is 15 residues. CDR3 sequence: CASSLTSGGYNEQFF. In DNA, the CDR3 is TGTGCCAGCAGCTTGACTAGCGGGGGTTACAATGAGCAGTTCTTC. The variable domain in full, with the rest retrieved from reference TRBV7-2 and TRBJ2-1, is GAGVSQSPSNKVTEKGKDVELRCDPISGHTALYWYRQSLGQGLEFLIYFQGNSAPDKSGLPSDRFSAERTGGSVSTLTIQRTQQEDSAVYLCASSLTSGGYNEQFFGPGTRLTVL.

The CDR3 region is CASRRDRGRSTDTQYF. For the CDR3, the DNA is TGTGCCAGCAGGCGGGACAGGGGACGTAGCACAGATACGCAGTATTTT. The chain is built from TRBV5-4 and TRBJ2-3; TRBD1 matches 10 bases. CDR1 is SGHNT and CDR2 is YYREEE in the germline V gene (reference sequence). The V gene end was trimmed by 5 bases and the J gene end by 0 bases; junction bases not matched to a gene: 6. The CDR3 is made up of 16 amino acids. The full variable domain, in which reference TRBV5-4 and TRBJ2-3 provide the parts outside the CDR3, is ETGVTQSPTHLIKTRGQQVTLRCSSQSGHNTVSWYQQALGQGPQFIFQYYREEENGRGNFPPRFSGLQFPNYSSELNVNALELDDSALYLCASRRDRGRSTDTQYFGPGTRLTVL.

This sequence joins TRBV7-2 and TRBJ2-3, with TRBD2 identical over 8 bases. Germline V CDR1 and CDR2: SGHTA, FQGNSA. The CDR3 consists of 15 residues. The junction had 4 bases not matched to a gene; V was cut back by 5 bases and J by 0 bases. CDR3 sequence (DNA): TGTGCCAGCAGCCCCTTAGCGGGGAGCACAGATACGCAGTATTTT. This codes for CASSPLAGSTDTQYF.

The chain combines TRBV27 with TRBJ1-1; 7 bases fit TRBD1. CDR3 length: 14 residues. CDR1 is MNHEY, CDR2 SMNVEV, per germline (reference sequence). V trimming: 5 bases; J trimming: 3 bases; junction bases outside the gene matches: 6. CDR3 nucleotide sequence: TGTGCCAGCAGTCTCACCAGGGGGGACACTGAAGCTTTCTTT. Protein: CASSLTRGDTEAFF.

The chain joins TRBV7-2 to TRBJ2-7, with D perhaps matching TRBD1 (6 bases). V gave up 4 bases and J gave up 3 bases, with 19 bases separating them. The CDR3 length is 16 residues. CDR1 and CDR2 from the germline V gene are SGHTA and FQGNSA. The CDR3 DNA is TGTGCCAGCAGCTCCCACAAGGACAGTTTAAACTACGAGCAGTACTTC. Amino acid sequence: CASSSHKDSLNYEQYF.

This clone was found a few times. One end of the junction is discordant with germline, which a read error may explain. The CDR3 DNA reads TGCTATGTTCACGGGAGGGCAGGAGAGCAGTACTTC. It is translated as CYVHGRAGEQYF. The chain uses TRBV6-5 and TRBJ2-5; the match to TRBD2 covers 8 bases. The V gene's germline CDR1 is MNHEY and CDR2 SVGAGI. The CDR3 spans 12 residues.

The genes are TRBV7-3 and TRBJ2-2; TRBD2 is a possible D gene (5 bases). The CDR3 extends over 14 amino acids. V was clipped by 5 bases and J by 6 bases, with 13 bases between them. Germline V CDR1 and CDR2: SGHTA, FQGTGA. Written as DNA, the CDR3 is TGTGCCAGCAGCCATCGGGGAGATCCCGGGGAGCTGTTTTTT. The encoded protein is CASSHRGDPGELFF.

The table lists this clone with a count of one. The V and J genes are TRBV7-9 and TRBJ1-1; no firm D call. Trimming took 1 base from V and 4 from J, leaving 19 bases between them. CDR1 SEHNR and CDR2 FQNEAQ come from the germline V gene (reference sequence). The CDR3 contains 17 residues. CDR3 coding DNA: TGTGCCAGCAGCTTAGGACCCCCGACTGGTATTGTCACTGAAGCTTTCTTT. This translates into CASSLGPPTGIVTEAFF.

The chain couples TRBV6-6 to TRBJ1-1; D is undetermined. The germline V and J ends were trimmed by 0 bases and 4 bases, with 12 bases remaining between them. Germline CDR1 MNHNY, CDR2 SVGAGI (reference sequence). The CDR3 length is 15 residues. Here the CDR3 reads CASSYSGPRSTEAFF. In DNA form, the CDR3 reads TGTGCCAGCAGTTACTCGGGTCCTCGGAGCACTGAAGCTTTCTTT.

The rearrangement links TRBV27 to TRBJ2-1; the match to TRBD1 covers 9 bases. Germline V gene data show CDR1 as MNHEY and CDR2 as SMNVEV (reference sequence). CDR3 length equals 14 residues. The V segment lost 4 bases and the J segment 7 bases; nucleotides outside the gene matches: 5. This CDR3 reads CASSSGQGVNEQFF. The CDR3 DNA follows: TGTGCCAGCAGTTCGGGACAGGGCGTAAATGAGCAGTTCTTC.

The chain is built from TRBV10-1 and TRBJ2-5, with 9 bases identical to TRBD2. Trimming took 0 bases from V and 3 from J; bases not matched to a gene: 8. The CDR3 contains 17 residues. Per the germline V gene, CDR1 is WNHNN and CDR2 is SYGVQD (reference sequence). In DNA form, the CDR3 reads TGCGCCAGCAGTGAGTCTACGCGGGAGGGATCCGAAGAGACCCAGTACTTC. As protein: CASSESTREGSEETQYF.

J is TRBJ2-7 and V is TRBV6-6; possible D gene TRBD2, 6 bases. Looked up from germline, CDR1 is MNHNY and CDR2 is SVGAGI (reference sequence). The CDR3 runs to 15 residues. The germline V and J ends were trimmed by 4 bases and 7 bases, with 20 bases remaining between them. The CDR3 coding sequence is TGTGCCAGCAGTTGGACTGCGGGACTCGGGGAAGAGCAGTACTTC. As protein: CASSWTAGLGEEQYF.

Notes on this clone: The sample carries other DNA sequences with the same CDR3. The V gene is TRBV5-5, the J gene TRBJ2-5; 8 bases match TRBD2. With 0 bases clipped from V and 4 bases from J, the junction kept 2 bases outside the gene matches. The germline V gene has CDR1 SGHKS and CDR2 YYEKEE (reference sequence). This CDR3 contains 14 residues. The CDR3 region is CASSLGLARETQYF. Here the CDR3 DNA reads TGTGCCAGCAGCTTGGGACTAGCGAGAGAGACCCAGTACTTC.

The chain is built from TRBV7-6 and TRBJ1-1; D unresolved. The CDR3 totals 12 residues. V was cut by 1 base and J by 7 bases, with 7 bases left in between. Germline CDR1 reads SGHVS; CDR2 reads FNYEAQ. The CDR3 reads CASSLGGVEAFF. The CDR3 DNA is TGTGCCAGCAGCTTAGGAGGCGTTGAAGCTTTCTTT.

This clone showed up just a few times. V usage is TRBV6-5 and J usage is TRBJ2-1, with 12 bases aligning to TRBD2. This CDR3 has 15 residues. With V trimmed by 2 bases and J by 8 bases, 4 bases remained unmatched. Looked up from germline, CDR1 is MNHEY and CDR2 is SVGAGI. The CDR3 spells CASSYRTSGTHEQFF. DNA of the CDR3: TGTGCCAGCAGTTACAGGACTAGCGGGACCCATGAGCAGTTCTTC.

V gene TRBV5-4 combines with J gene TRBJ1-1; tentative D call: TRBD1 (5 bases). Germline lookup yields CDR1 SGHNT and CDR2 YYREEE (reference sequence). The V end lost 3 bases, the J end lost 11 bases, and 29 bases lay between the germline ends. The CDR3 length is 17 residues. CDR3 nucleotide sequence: TGTGCCAGCAGCTCGTACCACCGGGACGGAAAAGGTGGGAGGGCTTTCTTT. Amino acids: CASSSYHRDGKGGRAFF.

CDR3 coding DNA: TGCGCCAGCAGTGAGTCGCGGTGGCGGGAGGGGGGAGATACGCAGTATTTT. This sequence encodes CASSESRWREGGDTQYF. J is TRBJ2-3 and V is TRBV10-2; TRBD2 matches 9 bases. Germline CDR1 is WSHSY and CDR2 is SAAADI. The CDR3 sequence is 17 residues long. J lost 5 bases, V lost 0 bases, and 9 bases had no gene match.

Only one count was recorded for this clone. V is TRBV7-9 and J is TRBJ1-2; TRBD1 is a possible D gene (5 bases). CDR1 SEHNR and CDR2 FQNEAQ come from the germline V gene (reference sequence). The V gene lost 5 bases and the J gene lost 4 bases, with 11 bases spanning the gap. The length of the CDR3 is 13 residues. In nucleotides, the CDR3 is TGTGCCAGCAGCGCGCAGGGTCCCTATGGCTACACCTTC. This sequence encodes CASSAQGPYGYTF. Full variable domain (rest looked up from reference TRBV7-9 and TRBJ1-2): DTGVSQNPRHKITKRGQNVTFRCDPISEHNRLYWYRQTLGQGPEFLTYFQNEAQLEKSRLLSDRFSAERPKGSFSTLEIQRTEQGDSAMYLCASSAQGPYGYTFGSGTRLTVV.

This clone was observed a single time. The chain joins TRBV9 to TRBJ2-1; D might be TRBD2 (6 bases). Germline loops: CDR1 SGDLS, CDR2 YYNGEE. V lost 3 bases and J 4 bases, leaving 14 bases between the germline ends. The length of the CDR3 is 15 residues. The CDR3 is CASSARAGRYNEQFF. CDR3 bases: TGTGCCAGCAGCGCACGAGCGGGTCGTTACAATGAGCAGTTCTTC. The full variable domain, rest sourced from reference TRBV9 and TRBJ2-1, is DSGVTQTPKHLITATGQRVTLRCSPRSGDLSVYWYQQSLDQGLQFLIQYYNGEERAKGNILERFSAQQFPDLHSELNLSSLELGDSALYFCASSARAGRYNEQFFGPGTRLTVL.

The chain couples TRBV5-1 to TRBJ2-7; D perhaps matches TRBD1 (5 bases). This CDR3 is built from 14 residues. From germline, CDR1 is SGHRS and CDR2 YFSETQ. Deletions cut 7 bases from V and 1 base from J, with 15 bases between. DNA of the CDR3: TGCGCCAGCGGGCCCTGGACAAGTTCCTACGAGCAGTACTTC. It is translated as CASGPWTSSYEQYF.